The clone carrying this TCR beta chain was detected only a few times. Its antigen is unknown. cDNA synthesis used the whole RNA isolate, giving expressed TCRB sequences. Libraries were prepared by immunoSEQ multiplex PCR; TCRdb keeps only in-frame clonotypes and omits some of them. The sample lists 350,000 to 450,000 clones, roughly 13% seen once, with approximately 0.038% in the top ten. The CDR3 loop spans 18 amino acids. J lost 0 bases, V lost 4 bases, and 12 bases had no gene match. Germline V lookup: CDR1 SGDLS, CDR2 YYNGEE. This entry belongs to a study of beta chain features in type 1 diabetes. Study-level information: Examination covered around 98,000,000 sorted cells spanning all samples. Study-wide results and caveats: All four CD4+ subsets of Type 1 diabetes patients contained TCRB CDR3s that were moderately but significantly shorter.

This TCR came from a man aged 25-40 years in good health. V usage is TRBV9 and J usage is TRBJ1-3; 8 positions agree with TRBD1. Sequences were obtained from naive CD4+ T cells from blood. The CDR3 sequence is CASSYSATGDFSGNTIYF. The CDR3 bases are TGTGCCAGCAGCTACAGCGCGACAGGGGACTTCTCTGGAAACACCATATATTTT.